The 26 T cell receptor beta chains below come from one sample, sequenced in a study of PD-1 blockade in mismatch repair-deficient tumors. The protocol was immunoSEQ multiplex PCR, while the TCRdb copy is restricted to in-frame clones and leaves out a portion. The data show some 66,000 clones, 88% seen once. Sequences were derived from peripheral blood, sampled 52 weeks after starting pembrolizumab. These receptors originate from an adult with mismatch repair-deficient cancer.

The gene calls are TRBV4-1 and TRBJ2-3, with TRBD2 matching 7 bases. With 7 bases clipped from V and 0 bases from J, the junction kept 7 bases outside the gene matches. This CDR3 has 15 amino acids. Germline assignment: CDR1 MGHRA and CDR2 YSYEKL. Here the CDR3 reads CASKKSGTSTDTQYF. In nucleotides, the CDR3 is TGCGCCAGCAAGAAAAGCGGGACTAGCACAGATACGCAGTATTTT.

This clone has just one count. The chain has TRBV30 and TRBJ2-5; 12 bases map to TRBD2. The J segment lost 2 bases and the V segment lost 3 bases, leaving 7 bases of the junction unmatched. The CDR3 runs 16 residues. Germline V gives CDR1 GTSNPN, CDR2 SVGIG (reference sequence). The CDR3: CAWRRGLAGFQETQYF. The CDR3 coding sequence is TGTGCCTGGAGGAGGGGACTAGCGGGTTTTCAAGAGACCCAGTACTTC.

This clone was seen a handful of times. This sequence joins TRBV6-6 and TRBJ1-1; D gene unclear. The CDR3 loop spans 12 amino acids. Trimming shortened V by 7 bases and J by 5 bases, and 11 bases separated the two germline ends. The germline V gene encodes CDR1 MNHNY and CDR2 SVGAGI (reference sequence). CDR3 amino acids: CASIQSGTEAFF. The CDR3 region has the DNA TGTGCCAGCATCCAGAGCGGTACTGAAGCTTTCTTT.

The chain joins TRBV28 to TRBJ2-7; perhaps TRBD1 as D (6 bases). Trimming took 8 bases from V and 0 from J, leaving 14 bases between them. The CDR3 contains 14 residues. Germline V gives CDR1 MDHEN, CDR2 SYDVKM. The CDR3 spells CASLPTGNSYEQYF. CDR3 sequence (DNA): TGTGCCAGCCTACCGACAGGCAACTCCTACGAGCAGTACTTC.

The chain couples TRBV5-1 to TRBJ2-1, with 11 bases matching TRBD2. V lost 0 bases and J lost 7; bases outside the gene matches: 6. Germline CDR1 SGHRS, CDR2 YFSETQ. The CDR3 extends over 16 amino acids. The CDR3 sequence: CASSLELAGAGNEQFF. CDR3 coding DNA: TGCGCCAGCAGCTTGGAACTAGCGGGAGCTGGAAATGAGCAGTTCTTC.

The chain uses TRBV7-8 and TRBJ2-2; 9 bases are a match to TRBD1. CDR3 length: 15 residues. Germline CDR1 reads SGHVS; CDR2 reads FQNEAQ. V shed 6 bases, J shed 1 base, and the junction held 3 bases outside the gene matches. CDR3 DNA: TGTGCCAGCAGACCGGGACAGGGGAACACCGGGGAGCTGTTTTTT. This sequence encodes CASRPGQGNTGELFF.

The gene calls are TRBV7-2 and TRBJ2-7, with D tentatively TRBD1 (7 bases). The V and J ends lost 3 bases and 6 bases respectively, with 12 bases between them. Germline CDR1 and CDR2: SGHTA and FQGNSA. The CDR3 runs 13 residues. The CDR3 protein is CASSFRGVSEQYF. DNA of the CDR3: TGTGCCAGCAGCTTCAGGGGGGTGAGCGAGCAGTACTTC.

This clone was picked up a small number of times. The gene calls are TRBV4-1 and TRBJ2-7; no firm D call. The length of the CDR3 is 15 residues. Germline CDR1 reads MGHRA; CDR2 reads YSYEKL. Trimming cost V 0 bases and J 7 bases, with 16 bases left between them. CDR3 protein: CASSQDPSSLREQYF. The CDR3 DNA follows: TGCGCCAGCAGCCAAGATCCGAGCTCTCTACGGGAGCAGTACTTC.

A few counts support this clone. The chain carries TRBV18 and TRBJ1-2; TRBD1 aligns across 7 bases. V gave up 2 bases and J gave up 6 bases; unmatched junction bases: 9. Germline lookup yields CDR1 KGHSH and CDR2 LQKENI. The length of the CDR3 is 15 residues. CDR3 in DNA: TGTGCCAGCTCACCAAATTCTAACAGGGGAGATGGCTACACCTTC. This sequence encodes CASSPNSNRGDGYTF.

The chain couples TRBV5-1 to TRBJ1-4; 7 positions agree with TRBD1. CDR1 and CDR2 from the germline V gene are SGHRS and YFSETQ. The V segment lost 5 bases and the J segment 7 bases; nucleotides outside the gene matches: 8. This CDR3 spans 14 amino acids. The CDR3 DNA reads TGCGCCAGCAGAGTAGACAGGGATCCTGAAAAACTGTTTTTT. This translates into CASRVDRDPEKLFF.

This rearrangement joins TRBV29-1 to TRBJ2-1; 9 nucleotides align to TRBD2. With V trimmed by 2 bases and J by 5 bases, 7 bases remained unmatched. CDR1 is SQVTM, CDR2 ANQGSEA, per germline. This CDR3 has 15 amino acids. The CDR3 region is CSVEMDSGSNNEQFF. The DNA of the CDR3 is TGCAGCGTTGAAATGGATAGCGGGAGTAACAATGAGCAGTTCTTC.

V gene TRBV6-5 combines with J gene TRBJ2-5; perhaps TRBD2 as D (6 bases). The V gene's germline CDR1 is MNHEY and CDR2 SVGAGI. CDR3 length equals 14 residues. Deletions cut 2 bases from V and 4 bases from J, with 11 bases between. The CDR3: CASSYNGGGETQYF. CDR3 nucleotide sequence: TGTGCCAGCAGTTACAATGGGGGAGGAGAGACCCAGTACTTC.

In DNA form, the CDR3 reads TGTGCCAGCAGTCCCAGCCCCCAGGACGGAGATAGCAATCAGCCCCAGCATTTT. Its protein product is CASSPSPQDGDSNQPQHF. The chain carries TRBV21-1 and TRBJ1-5. TRBV21-1 is noted as a pseudogene. This CDR3 is built from 18 residues.

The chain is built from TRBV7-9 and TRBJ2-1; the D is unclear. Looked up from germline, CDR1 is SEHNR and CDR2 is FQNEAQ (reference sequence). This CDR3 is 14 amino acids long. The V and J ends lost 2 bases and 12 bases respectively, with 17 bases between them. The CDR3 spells CASSLTPAMVRQFF. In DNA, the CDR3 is TGTGCCAGCAGCTTAACCCCGGCCATGGTTCGGCAGTTCTTC.

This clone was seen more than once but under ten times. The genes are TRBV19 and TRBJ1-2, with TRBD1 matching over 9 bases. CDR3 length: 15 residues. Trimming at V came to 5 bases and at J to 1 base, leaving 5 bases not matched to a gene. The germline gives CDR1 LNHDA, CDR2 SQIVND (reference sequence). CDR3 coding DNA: TGTGCCAGTAGTCCTGGGACAGGGCGTAACTATGGCTACACCTTC. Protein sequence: CASSPGTGRNYGYTF.

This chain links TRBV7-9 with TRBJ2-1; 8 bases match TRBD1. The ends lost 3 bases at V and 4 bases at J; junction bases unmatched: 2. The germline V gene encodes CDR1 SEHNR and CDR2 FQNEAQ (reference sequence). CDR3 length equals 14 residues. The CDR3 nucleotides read TGTGCCAGCAGCTTCGGACAGGGATACAATGAGCAGTTCTTC. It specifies CASSFGQGYNEQFF. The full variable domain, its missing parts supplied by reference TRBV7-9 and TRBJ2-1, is DTGVSQNPRHKITKRGQNVTFRCDPISEHNRLYWYRQTLGQGPEFLTYFQNEAQLEKSRLLSDRFSAERPKGSFSTLEIQRTEQGDSAMYLCASSFGQGYNEQFFGPGTRLTVL.

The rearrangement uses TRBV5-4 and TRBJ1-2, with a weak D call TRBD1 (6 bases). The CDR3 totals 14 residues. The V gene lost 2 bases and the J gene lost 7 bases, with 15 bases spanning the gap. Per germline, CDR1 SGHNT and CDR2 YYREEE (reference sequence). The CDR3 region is CASSLAQGGGGYTF. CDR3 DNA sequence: TGTGCCAGCAGCTTAGCGCAGGGAGGGGGTGGCTACACCTTC. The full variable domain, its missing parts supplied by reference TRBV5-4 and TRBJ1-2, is ETGVTQSPTHLIKTRGQQVTLRCSSQSGHNTVSWYQQALGQGPQFIFQYYREEENGRGNFPPRFSGLQFPNYSSELNVNALELDDSALYLCASSLAQGGGGYTFGSGTRLTVV.

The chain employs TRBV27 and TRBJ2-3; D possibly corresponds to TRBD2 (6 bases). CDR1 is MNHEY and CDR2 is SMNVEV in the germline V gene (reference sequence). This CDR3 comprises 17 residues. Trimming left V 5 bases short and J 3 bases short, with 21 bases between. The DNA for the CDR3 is TGTGCCAGCAGTCCCCATGTAGTAGCGGAGTTAACAGATACGCAGTATTTT. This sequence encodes CASSPHVVAELTDTQYF.

CDR3 in DNA: TGTGCCAGCAGTTTAGTGGGAGGGTTTTCCGGGGAGCTGTTTTTT. This gives the protein CASSLVGGFSGELFF. The chain has TRBV28 and TRBJ2-2; TRBD2 aligns across 7 bases. The germline gives CDR1 MDHEN, CDR2 SYDVKM. The CDR3 consists of 15 residues. The V gene end was trimmed by 2 bases and the J gene end by 6 bases; junction bases not matched to a gene: 6.

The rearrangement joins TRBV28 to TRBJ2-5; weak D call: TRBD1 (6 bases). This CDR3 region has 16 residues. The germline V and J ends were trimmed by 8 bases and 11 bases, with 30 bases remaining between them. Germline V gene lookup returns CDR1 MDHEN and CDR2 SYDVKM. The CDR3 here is CASRPLYEGVLREQYF. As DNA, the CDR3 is TGTGCCAGCCGACCTTTATACGAGGGGGTCCTACGAGAGCAGTACTTC.

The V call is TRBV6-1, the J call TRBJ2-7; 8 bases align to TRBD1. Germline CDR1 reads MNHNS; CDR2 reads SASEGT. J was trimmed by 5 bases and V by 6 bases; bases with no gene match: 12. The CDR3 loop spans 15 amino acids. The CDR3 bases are TGTGCCAGCAGCCCGGCGGCAGGGGGCCTGAACGAGCAGTACTTC. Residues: CASSPAAGGLNEQYF.

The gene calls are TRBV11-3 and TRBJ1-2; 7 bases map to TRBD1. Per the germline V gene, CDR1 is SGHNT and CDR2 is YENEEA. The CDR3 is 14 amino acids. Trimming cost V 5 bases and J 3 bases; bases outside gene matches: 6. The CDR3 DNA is TGTGCCAGCAGCACGGGGACAGCCTACTATGGCTACACCTTC. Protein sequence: CASSTGTAYYGYTF.

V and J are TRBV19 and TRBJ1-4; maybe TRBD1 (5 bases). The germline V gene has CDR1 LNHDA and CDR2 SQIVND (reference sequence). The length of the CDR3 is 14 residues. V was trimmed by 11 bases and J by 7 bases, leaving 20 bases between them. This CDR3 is CAASTWQGREKLFF. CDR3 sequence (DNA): TGTGCCGCATCGACGTGGCAGGGTCGTGAAAAACTGTTTTTT. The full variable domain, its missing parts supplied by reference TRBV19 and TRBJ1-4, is DGGITQSPKYLFRKEGQNVTLSCEQNLNHDAMYWYRQDPGQGLRLIYYSQIVNDFQKGDIAEGYSVSREKKESFPLTVTSAQKNPTAFYLCAASTWQGREKLFFGSGTQLSVL.

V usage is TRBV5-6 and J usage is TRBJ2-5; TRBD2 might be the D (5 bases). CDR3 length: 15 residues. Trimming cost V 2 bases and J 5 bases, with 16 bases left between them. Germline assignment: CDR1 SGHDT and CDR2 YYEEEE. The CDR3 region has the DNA TGTGCCAGCAGCTTCGGAGCGGTGGACGGCGAGACCCAGTACTTC. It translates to CASSFGAVDGETQYF.

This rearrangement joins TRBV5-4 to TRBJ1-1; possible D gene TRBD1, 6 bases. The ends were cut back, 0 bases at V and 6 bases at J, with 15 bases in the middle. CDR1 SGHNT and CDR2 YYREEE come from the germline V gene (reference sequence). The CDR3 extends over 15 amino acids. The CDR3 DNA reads TGTGCCAGCAGCTTGGCCGGGCAGGGGATCCCTGAAGCTTTCTTT. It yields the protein CASSLAGQGIPEAFF.

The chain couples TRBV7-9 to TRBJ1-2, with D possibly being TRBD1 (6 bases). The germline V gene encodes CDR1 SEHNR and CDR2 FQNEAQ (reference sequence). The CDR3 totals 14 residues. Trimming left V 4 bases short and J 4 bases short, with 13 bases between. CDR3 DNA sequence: TGTGCCAGCAGCTATACAGGGAGCCGCTATGGCTACACCTTC. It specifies CASSYTGSRYGYTF. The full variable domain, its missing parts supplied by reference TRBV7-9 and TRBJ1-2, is DTGVSQNPRHKITKRGQNVTFRCDPISEHNRLYWYRQTLGQGPEFLTYFQNEAQLEKSRLLSDRFSAERPKGSFSTLEIQRTEQGDSAMYLCASSYTGSRYGYTFGSGTRLTVV.